Given below is one T cell receptor (beta chain) in context. As yet, its antigen is unknown. The protocol was immunoSEQ multiplex PCR, while the TCRdb copy is restricted to in-frame clones and leaves out a portion. Among 100,000 or so clones listed, approximately 86% were seen once. CDR1 is MDHEN and CDR2 is SYDVKM in the germline V gene. Trimming pared 5 bases from V and 3 bases from J, leaving 4 bases between. The CDR3 has 12 residues. These data come from a study of T cell responses to AZD1222 COVID-19 vaccine. Study context: Second-dose recipients at about 4 or about 12 weeks were treated as one pooled group.

Study-level findings and limits: White British people made up most donors, females outnumbered males, and clonal diversity was possibly underestimated. At study baseline, merely several AZD1222 recipients were seropositive. Unmutated variant regions reportedly attract nearly half of all spike-specific TCRs.

The chain carries TRBV28 and TRBJ1-4; D is undetermined. This TCR derives from an adult in good health. The starting material was peripheral blood, obtained on day 0 of AZD1222 vaccination. CDR3 sequence: CASSPPNEKLFF. The DNA of the CDR3 is TGTGCCAGCAGTCCCCCTAATGAAAAACTGTTTTTT.